A single sample gave rise to the 17 T cell receptor beta chains below, sequenced in a study of monozygotic twins with inflammatory bowel disease. For each CDR3 protein, TCRdb gives one entry from its re-call of the 5' RACE reads, without DNA. In all, the sample yields 400,000 to 500,000 distinct CDR3 sequences. Material: blood. The origin of the receptors is a human donor with ulcerative colitis or Crohn's disease, or a healthy co-twin of an affected twin (not recorded which).

The V call is TRBV29-1, the J call TRBJ2-1; TCRdb returns TRBD2, unconfirmable since there is no DNA. Germline V CDR1 and CDR2: SQVTM, ANQGSEA. The CDR3 runs 14 residues. The CDR3 spells CSVKIAGGYNEQFF.

This chain joins TRBV5-4 and TRBJ2-4. This CDR3 is built from 13 residues. Germline CDR1 is SGHNT and CDR2 is YYREEE (reference sequence). The CDR3 is CASSSGRRNIQYF.

The gene calls are TRBV27 and TRBJ2-7; TCRdb selects TRBD1, and the lack of DNA leaves this call unchecked. This CDR3 comprises 14 residues. Germline assignment: CDR1 MNHEY and CDR2 SMNVEV (reference sequence). CDR3 amino acids: CASRSQGQHYEQYF.

CDR3 protein: CASSQAKGGARNIQYF. The rearrangement uses TRBV4-2 and TRBJ2-4; the TRBD1 assignment by TCRdb is unverifiable without DNA. The CDR3 extends over 16 amino acids. CDR1 is LGHNA, CDR2 YNFKEQ, per germline.

This chain links TRBV20-1 with TRBJ1-2; with no DNA, the TCRdb D assignment of TRBD1 cannot be verified. Germline V gives CDR1 DFQATT, CDR2 SNEGSKA (reference sequence). This CDR3 comprises 15 residues. CDR3: CSARRGQGGNYGYTF.

The V and J genes are TRBV9 and TRBJ2-2; lacking DNA, the TRBD1 call made by TCRdb goes unchecked. CDR1 is SGDLS, CDR2 YYNGEE, per germline. This CDR3 has 14 residues. The CDR3 region is CASSHGMDTGELFF.

V is TRBV6-2 or TRBV6-3 and J is TRBJ2-7; TCRdb reports TRBD2, a call that lacks DNA to check it against. There are 15 residues in the CDR3. Germline CDR1 reads MNHEY; CDR2 reads SVGEGT. CDR3 in amino acids: CASSSPGLHSYEQYF.

The rearrangement links TRBV5-1 to TRBJ2-2; as DNA is missing, the TRBD2 call by TCRdb cannot be tested. Germline values: CDR1 SGHRS, CDR2 YFSETQ. The CDR3 is 14 residues long. The CDR3 sequence is CASRGTSQTGELFF.

This chain joins TRBV5-5 and TRBJ1-2; TCRdb returns TRBD1, unconfirmable since there is no DNA. From germline, CDR1 is SGHKS and CDR2 YYEKEE (reference sequence). The CDR3 is 13 residues long. The CDR3 sequence is CASTRDGVGGYTF.

The chain combines TRBV4-3 with TRBJ2-1; no DNA is available, so the TRBD2 call from TCRdb remains unchecked. Germline lookup yields CDR1 LGHNA and CDR2 YSLEER. This CDR3 spans 17 amino acids. CDR3: CASSQVPSGASGNEQFF.

CDR3 in amino acids: CAIKDSPGTDTQYF. J is TRBJ2-3 and V is TRBV10-3. This CDR3 has 14 amino acids. In germline, CDR1 is ENHRY, CDR2 SYGVKD.

V is TRBV15 and J is TRBJ2-7; TCRdb's assignment of TRBD2 cannot be checked, as there is no DNA. There are 17 residues in the CDR3. Germline-derived CDR1 and CDR2 are LNHNV and YYDKDF (reference sequence). The CDR3 protein is CATSRSRTSGSVYEQYF.

This chain's CDR3 is CASTLGYNEQFF. The chain uses TRBV12-3 or TRBV12-4 and TRBJ2-1; TCRdb returns TRBD2, unconfirmable since there is no DNA. CDR3 length: 12 residues.

This chain uses TRBV24-1 with TRBJ2-2; without DNA, the TCRdb call of TRBD2 cannot be checked. CDR3 length: 18 residues. The germline V gene encodes CDR1 KGHDR and CDR2 SFDVKD. The CDR3 loop is CATSDRSGRVSNTGELFF.

J is TRBJ1-1 and V is TRBV12-3 or TRBV12-4. The CDR3 has 11 residues. The CDR3 is CASSQGLAAFF.

The genes are TRBV12-3 or TRBV12-4 and TRBJ2-4; there is no DNA to check the TCRdb D call of TRBD2. CDR3 size: 14 residues. The CDR3 here is CASSKGLAGDIQYF.

The rearrangement joins TRBV12-3 or TRBV12-4 to TRBJ1-4. The CDR3 length is 14 residues. The CDR3: CASSPSSLSWPMFF.